The rows below give T cell receptor beta chains drawn from one sample of a study of T-cell reconstitution after alpha-beta-depleted transplantation in children. TCRdb reanalysed the PCR reads using MiXCR and keeps one entry per CDR3 protein. The sample holds some 550,000 distinct CDR3 sequences; about a sixth are singletons and the top ten take about 3.1%. Sequenced here: PBMCs from the stem cell graft donor, sampled from the stem cell graft. These receptors were taken from a human donor who donated a stem cell graft to a child with acute lymphoblastic leukemia. Each CDR3 is given with its conserved first and last residue. The order of the fields is J gene, V gene, D gene, clone size, CDR3 DNA, CDR3 protein. D genes are given only for firm matches. The listing skips clone size in some rows; elsewhere it reads once, few, many or a size class.

J: TRBJ2-1
V: TRBV7-9
D: TRBD2
size: few
DNA: TGTGCCAGCAGCTTCCAGGTGGTAGCGGGAGACCGCGGGTTCTTC
CDR3: CASSFQVVAGDRGFF

J: TRBJ1-5
V: TRBV4-2
D: -
size: few
DNA: TGTGCCAGCAGCCAAAGTGCAGTGGGAGGAGAGCAGCCCCAGCATTTT
CDR3: CASSQSAVGGEQPQHF

J: TRBJ2-2
V: TRBV7-9
D: TRBD2
size: -
DNA: TGTGCCAGCATGAGACTAGCGGGAGTTATGGTCGGGGAGCTGTTTTTT
CDR3: CASMRLAGVMVGELFF

J: TRBJ2-2
V: TRBV10-2
D: -
size: -
DNA: TGCGCCAGCAGCGGGGGAGTCTCCACCGGGGAGCTGTTTTTT
CDR3: CASSGGVSTGELFF

J: TRBJ2-1
V: TRBV12-5
D: TRBD2
size: few
DNA: TGTGCTAGTGGGGGAGCGGGAGAAAGATACAATGAGCAGTTCTTC
CDR3: CASGGAGERYNEQFF

J: TRBJ2-1
V: TRBV9
D: -
size: -
DNA: TGTGCCAGCAGCGTAGTTTTGTCCAACAATGAGCAGTTCTTC
CDR3: CASSVVLSNNEQFF

J: TRBJ2-5
V: TRBV10-1
D: -
size: -
DNA: TGCGCCAGCAGCCGGGACACCCAAGAGACCCAGTACTTC
CDR3: CASSRDTQETQYF

J: TRBJ2-2
V: TRBV9
D: -
size: many
DNA: TGTGCCAGCAGCGTTGTGAACAGGGCCGGGGCCGGGGAGCTGTTTTTT
CDR3: CASSVVNRAGAGELFF

J: TRBJ2-5
V: TRBV7-8
D: TRBD2
size: -
DNA: TGTGCCAGCAGCCAAGGACTAGCGGGGCTCCAAGAGACCCAGTACTTC
CDR3: CASSQGLAGLQETQYF

J: TRBJ1-4
V: TRBV19
D: -
size: -
DNA: TGTGCCAGTAGTACTCGCCCAGGGTCGGCGGGAAATGAAAAACTGTTTTTT
CDR3: CASSTRPGSAGNEKLFF

J: TRBJ2-3
V: TRBV9
D: -
size: -
DNA: TGTGCCAGCAGCGCCCCTAGAGCAGATACGCAGTATTTT
CDR3: CASSAPRADTQYF

J: TRBJ2-2
V: TRBV6-1
D: -
size: -
DNA: TGTGCCAGCAGTGGTAAGGGGCGCAGCACCGGGGAGCTGTTTTTT
CDR3: CASSGKGRSTGELFF

J: TRBJ2-3
V: TRBV7-2
D: TRBD2
size: -
DNA: TGTGCCAGCAGCTTACCCGGGAGGGAGGGCACAGATACGCAGTATTTT
CDR3: CASSLPGREGTDTQYF

J: TRBJ1-1
V: TRBV29-1
D: -
size: few
DNA: TGCAGCGCCAGGAGGCACGTTGAAGCTTTCTTT
CDR3: CSARRHVEAFF

J: TRBJ2-6
V: TRBV27
D: -
size: few
DNA: TGTGCCAGCAGCCCTCACCGGGACAAGGTTCTCTCTGGGGCCAACGTCCTGACTTTC
CDR3: CASSPHRDKVLSGANVLTF

J: TRBJ2-5
V: TRBV4-1
D: -
size: many
DNA: TGCGCCAGCAGCTGGACGGCGGACGGGTGGGAGACCCAGTACTTC
CDR3: CASSWTADGWETQYF

J: TRBJ1-2
V: TRBV6-4
D: TRBD1
size: few
DNA: TGTGCCAGCAAACGGGACAGCTCCAACTATGGCTACACCTTC
CDR3: CASKRDSSNYGYTF

J: TRBJ2-3
V: TRBV20-1
D: TRBD2
size: few
DNA: TGCAGTGCAAAACTAGCGGGAGACGCAGATACGCAGTATTTT
CDR3: CSAKLAGDADTQYF

J: TRBJ1-2
V: TRBV20-1
D: -
size: -
DNA: TGCAGTGCTAGTGGGGGGGCAGGGATAAAGGATGGCTACACCTTC
CDR3: CSASGGAGIKDGYTF

J: TRBJ2-1
V: TRBV10-1
D: -
size: few
DNA: TGCGCCAGCAGTGGGCAGAGGAGCAATGAGCAGTTCTTC
CDR3: CASSGQRSNEQFF

J: TRBJ2-1
V: TRBV9
D: TRBD2
size: -
DNA: TGTGCCAGCAGCGGGGGGGGAGGGAACCTTCAATACAATGAGCAGTTCTTC
CDR3: CASSGGGGNLQYNEQFF

J: TRBJ2-7
V: TRBV14
D: TRBD1
size: -
DNA: TGTGCCAGCAGCCCGTCCCGGGACAGGGGCTCCTACGAGCAGTACTTC
CDR3: CASSPSRDRGSYEQYF

J: TRBJ2-6
V: TRBV29-1
D: -
size: many
DNA: TGCAGCGTTGATGGGCCGACGGATGGGGCCAACGTCCTGACTTTC
CDR3: CSVDGPTDGANVLTF

J: TRBJ1-2
V: TRBV2
D: -
size: few
DNA: TGTGCCAGCAGATACCGGGACCTGAACTATGGCTACACCTTC
CDR3: CASRYRDLNYGYTF

J: TRBJ1-2
V: TRBV15
D: -
size: -
DNA: TGTGCCACCAGCAGAGATCTTAGCGGACCTAACTATGGCTACACCTTC
CDR3: CATSRDLSGPNYGYTF

J: TRBJ1-4
V: TRBV28
D: TRBD1
size: -
DNA: TGTGCCAGCACCAAGATGAGGGGGCGCGAAAAACTGTTTTTT
CDR3: CASTKMRGREKLFF

J: TRBJ2-1
V: TRBV5-6
D: -
size: -
DNA: TGTGCCAGCAGCCGCCTGGGGGGCGCAGACAATGAGCAGTTCTTC
CDR3: CASSRLGGADNEQFF

J: TRBJ2-1
V: TRBV6-5
D: TRBD2
size: few
DNA: TGTGCCAGCAGTTACTCGACTAGCGGGGTTCCTTCATACAATGAGCAGTTCTTC
CDR3: CASSYSTSGVPSYNEQFF

J: TRBJ1-1
V: TRBV5-1
D: -
size: few
DNA: TGCGCCAGCAGCTTGTCAGGGGTCGGCACTGAAGCTTTCTTT
CDR3: CASSLSGVGTEAFF

J: TRBJ1-2
V: TRBV6-5
D: -
size: few
DNA: TGTGCCAGCAGTTACTTCTCCCCCTTACCGACACGGGACTACACCTTC
CDR3: CASSYFSPLPTRDYTF

J: TRBJ2-1
V: TRBV15
D: -
size: few
DNA: TGTGCCACCAGCGGGGGGTATAATGAGCAGTTCTTC
CDR3: CATSGGYNEQFF

J: TRBJ2-1
V: TRBV20-1
D: -
size: -
DNA: TGCAGTGCTAGCCCTAGCGCATCCTACAATGAGCAGTTCTTC
CDR3: CSASPSASYNEQFF

J: TRBJ1-4
V: TRBV10-3
D: -
size: few
DNA: TGTGCCATCAGTGAGTCGATGGCTGAAAAACTGTTTTTT
CDR3: CAISESMAEKLFF

J: TRBJ1-1
V: TRBV30
D: -
size: -
DNA: TGTGCGCGAGCCGAGGGGATGAACACTGAAGCTTTCTTT
CDR3: CARAEGMNTEAFF

J: TRBJ2-5
V: TRBV29-1
D: -
size: few
DNA: TGCAGCGTTGAAGACCCCTTTACAATGGAGAGGAGGGCCGGAGAGACCCAGTACTTC
CDR3: CSVEDPFTMERRAGETQYF

J: TRBJ2-2
V: TRBV9
D: -
size: few
DNA: TGTGCCAGCAGCGTAGGAAATCCAACCACGGCGAACACCGGGGAGCTGTTTTTT
CDR3: CASSVGNPTTANTGELFF

J: TRBJ2-6
V: TRBV30
D: -
size: -
DNA: TGTGCCTCAGAGGGCAACTCTGGGGCCAACGTCCTGACTTTC
CDR3: CASEGNSGANVLTF

J: TRBJ2-7
V: TRBV21-1
D: -
size: -
DNA: TGTGCCAGCAGCAGAGTAATGGGAGGTGCTCCCTACGAGCAGTACTTC
CDR3: CASSRVMGGAPYEQYF

J: TRBJ1-6
V: TRBV5-1
D: -
size: few
DNA: TGCGCCAGCAGCCCTTTGGAGGGTAATTCACCCCTCCACTTT
CDR3: CASSPLEGNSPLHF

J: TRBJ1-1
V: TRBV29-1
D: TRBD1
size: -
DNA: TGCAGCGTTATCCTTAGGTTGGGACAGGGCCGATTGAATGCTTTCTTT
CDR3: CSVILRLGQGRLNAFF

J: TRBJ1-6
V: TRBV6-1
D: -
size: -
DNA: TGTGCCAGCAGTGATTGGGGGACGAATAATTCACCCCTCCACTTT
CDR3: CASSDWGTNNSPLHF

J: TRBJ2-5
V: TRBV20-1
D: -
size: few
DNA: TGCAGTGCCCTGCAAGAGACCCAGTACTTC
CDR3: CSALQETQYF

J: TRBJ2-3
V: TRBV5-1
D: -
size: few
DNA: TGCGCCAGCCTGGGGCAGGGGGGCGAGCTGGATACGCAGTATTTT
CDR3: CASLGQGGELDTQYF

J: TRBJ1-6
V: TRBV12-3/TRBV12-4
D: -
size: few
DNA: TGTGCCAGCAGTTTTAGAGTCAGCTCCTATAATTCACCCCTCCACTTT
CDR3: CASSFRVSSYNSPLHF

J: TRBJ2-2
V: TRBV2
D: TRBD1
size: few
DNA: TGTGCCAGCAGTGACGGGACAGGGGGAACCGGGGAGCTGTTTTTT
CDR3: CASSDGTGGTGELFF

J: TRBJ2-5
V: TRBV4-1
D: -
size: -
DNA: TGCGCCAGCAGCCAAGTTGAAGCTCGAGAGACCCAGTACTTC
CDR3: CASSQVEARETQYF